What follows are 29 T cell receptor beta chains derived from one specimen sequenced in a study of regulatory T cells in long-lasting Graves disease. Arm-PCR of CDR3 regions and iRepertoire HTBI primers were used to build TCR beta libraries. A single record per CDR3 protein comes from TCRdb applying MiXCR to the multiplex PCR reads. The sample records a few hundred thousand distinct CDR3 sequences, under 20% being singletons. Time point: newly diagnosed GD, antithyroid drugs for less than 3 months. PBMCs provided the RNA from which the TCR library was made. These data also featured in a second study, about T cells in Graves' hyperthyroidism and ophthalmopathy.

The specimen was peripheral blood mononuclear cells (PBMCs), collected at new diagnosis, from a patient treated with antithyroid drugs. These receptors were taken from a woman between 25 and 40 years old with Graves disease.

This clonotype was counted ten times or more. The V call is TRBV6-1, the J call TRBJ2-5; D is perhaps TRBD1 or TRBD2 (5 bases each). V was shortened by 0 bases and J by 0 bases, with 17 bases between the two germline ends. Germline V lookup: CDR1 MNHNS, CDR2 SASEGT. The CDR3 runs to 18 residues. CDR3 in amino acids: CASSEAESPGTYQETQYF. The CDR3 DNA reads TGTGCCAGCAGTGAAGCGGAATCCCCAGGGACCTACCAAGAGACCCAGTACTTC.

The chain links TRBV27 to TRBJ1-5; possible D gene TRBD1, 5 bases. The V gene lost 4 bases and the J gene lost 10 bases, with 14 bases spanning the gap. The CDR3 contains 13 residues. From germline, CDR1 is MNHEY and CDR2 SMNVEV (reference sequence). CDR3 nucleotides: TGTGCCAGCAGTTCGACAGCCGGAGCACCCCAGCATTTT. Translating it yields CASSSTAGAPQHF.

This clonotype has a count of ten or more. The J gene is TRBJ2-2, the V gene TRBV3-1, with D possibly being TRBD1 (6 bases). This CDR3 spans 15 amino acids. CDR1 is LGHDT, CDR2 YNNKEL, per germline (reference sequence). Trimming left V 4 bases short and J 6 bases short, with 15 bases between. The CDR3 sequence: CASSLTPGVPGELFF. For the CDR3, the DNA is TGTGCCAGCAGCCTGACACCAGGGGTGCCCGGGGAGCTGTTTTTT.

This clonotype was seen ten or more times. The V call is TRBV27, the J call TRBJ1-1; D is perhaps TRBD1 (6 bases). Germline-derived CDR1 and CDR2 are MNHEY and SMNVEV (reference sequence). V was clipped by 0 bases and J by 1 base, with 18 bases between them. This CDR3 has 18 amino acids. Written as DNA, the CDR3 is TGTGCCAGCAGTTTATCCGGCAGGGGAAGGTATAGGAACACTGAAGCTTTCTTT. Its translation: CASSLSGRGRYRNTEAFF.

In its sample, this clonotype was seen many times. This chain links TRBV3-1 with TRBJ1-2; D is perhaps TRBD1 (6 bases). The CDR3 runs to 13 residues. The V end lost 5 bases, the J end lost 4 bases, and 11 bases lay between the germline ends. The germline CDR1 and CDR2 sequences are LGHDT and YNNKEL (reference sequence). CDR3 in amino acids: CASSVGTTYGYTF. CDR3 in DNA: TGTGCCAGCAGCGTCGGGACAACCTATGGCTACACCTTC.

The table lists this clonotype with many counts. The chain recombines TRBV18 with TRBJ2-5, with TRBD1 matching over 12 bases. The V segment lost 3 bases and the J segment 6 bases; nucleotides outside the gene matches: 5. The CDR3 consists of 15 residues. Per the germline V gene, CDR1 is KGHSH and CDR2 is LQKENI. CDR3 DNA sequence: TGTGCCAGCTCACCGACCGGGACAGGGGGCCAGACCCAGTACTTC. Its translation: CASSPTGTGGQTQYF. Based on the CDR3 plus reference TRBV18 and TRBJ2-5, the full variable domain is NAGVMQNPRHLVRRRGQEARLRCSPMKGHSHVYWYRQLPEEGLKFMVYLQKENIIDESGMPKERFSAEFPKEGPSILRIQQVVRGDSAAYFCASSPTGTGGQTQYFGPGTRLLVL.

This clonotype was found many times. This sequence joins TRBV20-1 and TRBJ1-4; D is unclear. The V gene lost 3 bases and the J gene lost 6 bases, with 14 bases spanning the gap. The CDR3 runs to 14 residues. Germline loops: CDR1 DFQATT, CDR2 SNEGSKA (reference sequence). CDR3: CSASVQPPHEKLFF. CDR3 sequence (DNA): TGCAGTGCTAGCGTGCAACCACCCCATGAAAAACTGTTTTTT.

This clonotype was seen repeatedly, ten times or more. The chain has TRBV10-2 and TRBJ1-1; no clear D. Between the trimmed V and J ends, which lost 3 bases and 4 bases, there was a span of 9 bases. Germline-derived CDR1 and CDR2 are WSHSY and SAAADI. CDR3 size: 13 residues. This CDR3 is CASSDDGLTEAFF. The CDR3 DNA follows: TGCGCCAGCAGTGACGACGGCCTCACTGAAGCTTTCTTT.

This clonotype was seen many times. The chain is built from TRBV20-1 and TRBJ1-1; TRBD1 aligns across 10 bases. The CDR3 contains 17 residues. Germline V gene sequence: CDR1 DFQATT, CDR2 SNEGSKA (reference sequence). Trimming at V came to 1 base and at J to 4 bases, leaving 12 bases not matched to a gene. CDR3 in amino acids: CSARAFRQGARGTEAFF. The CDR3 region has the DNA TGCAGTGCTAGAGCCTTTCGACAGGGGGCTAGGGGCACTGAAGCTTTCTTT.

There are many counts of this clonotype. The chain carries TRBV11-2 and TRBJ1-5, with no clear D. The ends were cut back, 0 bases at V and 6 bases at J, with 6 bases in the middle. The CDR3 length is 13 residues. Germline V lookup: CDR1 SGHAT, CDR2 FQNNGV. CDR3 DNA sequence: TGTGCCAGCAGCTTAGATCCAGGTCAGCCCCAGCATTTT. Its translation: CASSLDPGQPQHF.

This clonotype was detected many times. The J gene is TRBJ1-2, the V gene TRBV2, with D perhaps TRBD1 (5 bases). With 8 bases removed from V and 4 bases from J, the gap between germline ends came to 14 bases. Per germline, CDR1 SNHLY and CDR2 FYNNEI. The CDR3 runs to 13 residues. Here the CDR3 DNA reads TGTGCCAGCTCTTCGGACAACACCTATGGCTACACCTTC. Its translation is CASSSDNTYGYTF.

This clonotype was recorded many times. The V call is TRBV6-1, the J call TRBJ1-5, with TRBD1 matching 10 bases. CDR3 length: 17 amino acids. The germline V gene encodes CDR1 MNHNS and CDR2 SASEGT. The ends lost 8 bases at V and 2 bases at J; junction bases unmatched: 12. CDR3 loop: CASSSGPGTGGNQPQHF. The CDR3 DNA sequence: TGTGCCAGCTCAAGTGGCCCTGGGACAGGGGGCAATCAGCCCCAGCATTTT.

DNA of the CDR3: TGCAGTGCTACTTTACATGGCGGGGGATCTGAAGAGACCCAGTACTTC. Its protein product is CSATLHGGGSEETQYF. The chain recombines TRBV20-1 with TRBJ2-5, with 7 bases fitting TRBD2. The CDR3 is 16 amino acids. Germline trimming cut 4 bases from V and 3 bases from J; bases unmatched to any gene: 14. In germline, CDR1 is DFQATT, CDR2 SNEGSKA (reference sequence).

This clonotype appeared a few times. J is TRBJ1-3 and V is TRBV6-1, with TRBD1 identical over 7 bases. Germline CDR1 reads MNHNS; CDR2 reads SASEGT. The CDR3 loop spans 15 amino acids. The V and J ends lost 6 bases and 2 bases, in that order; junction bases with no gene match: 7. The CDR3 protein is CASSLTTGAGNTIYF. In DNA, the CDR3 is TGTGCCAGCAGCCTTACTACAGGGGCTGGAAACACCATATATTTT.

This clonotype was seen at least ten times. The gene calls are TRBV7-2 and TRBJ2-5; no clear D gene. The germline CDR1 and CDR2 sequences are SGHTA and FQGNSA. Trimming took off 1 base at V and 2 bases at J, with 8 bases between the two ends. The CDR3 is 14 amino acids. The CDR3 region is CASSLGPGQETQYF. In DNA form, the CDR3 reads TGTGCCAGCAGCTTAGGGCCTGGACAAGAGACCCAGTACTTC.

This chain connects TRBV10-1 to TRBJ2-3, with TRBD2 identical over 9 bases. V shed 3 bases and J 6 bases; nucleotides not matched to a gene: 16. The germline CDR1 and CDR2 sequences are WNHNN and SYGVQD (reference sequence). CDR3 length equals 18 residues. CDR3 sequence: CASSEWRGGRVFSDTQYF. The CDR3 DNA is TGCGCCAGCAGTGAATGGCGGGGGGGCCGGGTCTTTTCCGATACGCAGTATTTT.

Many counts were recorded for this clonotype. At one of its ends the junction is not consistent with the germline gene, which may arise from a read error. This chain links TRBV5-1 with TRBJ1-4, with D possibly TRBD1 on 6 matching bases. The V gene's germline CDR1 is SGHRS and CDR2 YFSETQ. The CDR3 covers 14 residues. The CDR3 loop is CASSLDRGREKLFF. The CDR3 bases are TGTGCCAGCAGCTTGGACCGGGGGCGTGAAAAACTGTTTTTT.

This clonotype occurred many times. The DNA for the CDR3 is TGTGCCAGCAGCTCGGCACTCGAAATCAACTACGAGCAGTACTTC. Protein: CASSSALEINYEQYF. The chain is built from TRBV5-6 and TRBJ2-7; D remains ambiguous. The V end was cut by 3 bases, the J end by 3 bases, with 16 bases between. The CDR3 totals 15 residues. In germline, CDR1 is SGHDT, CDR2 YYEEEE.

This clonotype was counted many times. The J gene is TRBJ2-5, the V gene TRBV6-1; TRBD2 matches at 11 bases. Germline V CDR1 and CDR2: MNHNS, SASEGT. CDR3 length: 15 residues. Trimming at V came to 8 bases and at J to 4 bases, leaving 9 bases not matched to a gene. The CDR3 bases are TGTGCCAGCTATCCTAGCGGGGGGCTCGTAGAGACCCAGTACTTC. Translating it yields CASYPSGGLVETQYF.

As for this clonotype: With a much larger clone just one base away, this may be a read error. The chain joins TRBV19 to TRBJ1-1, with D tentatively TRBD1 (6 bases). Germline V CDR1 and CDR2: LNHDA, SQIVND (reference sequence). The CDR3 length is 14 residues. The CDR3 reads CASTRDISNTEASF. The CDR3 DNA sequence: TGTGCCAGTACCCGGGACATCTCGAACACTGAAGCTTCCTTT.

This clonotype was seen repeatedly, ten times or more. V is TRBV7-2 and J is TRBJ2-1; the D is unclear. V shed 2 bases and J shed 7 bases, with 9 bases lying between them. The CDR3 runs to 13 residues. Germline lookup yields CDR1 SGHTA and CDR2 FQGNSA. CDR3 region: CASSLFPENEQFF. CDR3 coding DNA: TGTGCCAGCAGCTTATTTCCAGAGAATGAGCAGTTCTTC.

This clonotype was counted many times. This chain links TRBV6-2 or TRBV6-3 with TRBJ1-3; maybe TRBD1 (5 bases). V was clipped by 7 bases and J by 3 bases, with 13 bases between them. The CDR3 contains 14 residues. Germline values: CDR1 MNHEY, CDR2 SVGEGT. CDR3 in DNA: TGTGCCAGCACCGAGCCGGGGGATGGAAACACCATATATTTT. Amino acids: CASTEPGDGNTIYF.

This clonotype has at least ten counts. This chain links TRBV12-3 or TRBV12-4 with TRBJ2-3; 8 nucleotides line up with TRBD1. Trimming cost V 4 bases and J 5 bases; bases outside gene matches: 8. This CDR3 is built from 15 residues. CDR3 sequence: CASSSLVGTGDTQYF. CDR3 DNA: TGTGCCAGCAGTTCTCTCGTGGGGACAGGAGATACGCAGTATTTT.

Notes on this clonotype: Given the absence of the conserved phenylalanine or tryptophan at the CDR3 end, a read error is likely. V is TRBV19 and J is TRBJ1-6, with D perhaps TRBD1 (5 bases). Germline CDR1 reads LNHDA; CDR2 reads SQIVND (reference sequence). This CDR3 has 12 amino acids. V was cut by 11 bases and J by 7 bases, with 12 bases left in between. This CDR3 is CASSDRNSPLHS. In nucleotides, the CDR3 is TGTGCCTCAAGTGACAGAAATTCACCCCTCCACTCT.

This clonotype was picked up a small number of times. The gene calls are TRBV20-1 and TRBJ2-7, with TRBD1 matching over 10 bases. The germline CDR1 and CDR2 sequences are DFQATT and SNEGSKA (reference sequence). V lost 5 bases and J lost 5; bases outside the gene matches: 12. The CDR3 runs to 15 residues. CDR3 in DNA: TGCAGTGCTCCTACGACCGGGACAGGGGTCCACGAGCAGTACTTC. It yields the protein CSAPTTGTGVHEQYF.

This clonotype was seen at least ten times. The chain uses TRBV11-2 and TRBJ2-1; 8 bases fit TRBD2. The germline V gene encodes CDR1 SGHAT and CDR2 FQNNGV. The CDR3 spans 15 residues. V dropped 5 bases and J dropped 6; count of bases not matched to a gene: 9. The CDR3 sequence: CASSPTGTSSNEQFF. CDR3 nucleotides: TGTGCCAGCAGCCCTACCGGGACTAGTTCCAATGAGCAGTTCTTC. The full variable domain, in which reference TRBV11-2 and TRBJ2-1 provide the parts outside the CDR3, is EAGVAQSPRYKIIEKRQSVAFWCNPISGHATLYWYQQILGQGPKLLIQFQNNGVVDDSQLPKDRFSAERLKGVDSTLKIQPAKLEDSAVYLCASSPTGTSSNEQFFGPGTRLTVL.

This clonotype was seen repeatedly, ten times or more. The chain links TRBV7-2 to TRBJ2-7; the match to TRBD1 covers 8 bases. Germline V CDR1 and CDR2: SGHTA, FQGNSA. CDR3 length: 16 residues. J was trimmed by 6 bases and V by 4 bases; bases with no gene match: 14. CDR3 sequence reads: CASSSLLGQGGLEQYF. The DNA for the CDR3 is TGTGCCAGCAGCTCCTTACTCGGACAGGGAGGTCTCGAGCAGTACTTC. The full variable domain, with the rest looked up from reference TRBV7-2 and TRBJ2-7, is GAGVSQSPSNKVTEKGKDVELRCDPISGHTALYWYRQSLGQGLEFLIYFQGNSAPDKSGLPSDRFSAERTGGSVSTLTIQRTQQEDSAVYLCASSSLLGQGGLEQYFGPGTRLTVT.

In this sample, this clonotype turned up many times. This chain connects TRBV6-1 to TRBJ1-1, with 7 positions matching TRBD1. CDR1 and CDR2 (germline): MNHNS, SASEGT. J lost 3 bases, V lost 6 bases, and 4 bases had no gene match. There are 13 residues in the CDR3. The CDR3 is CASSRDSYTEAFF. As DNA, the CDR3 is TGTGCCAGCAGCCGGGACAGTTACACTGAAGCTTTCTTT.

In this sample, this clonotype turned up many times. V is TRBV6-5 and J is TRBJ1-1; no definite D call. V lost 0 bases and J lost 1, with 15 bases in between. The CDR3 is made up of 17 amino acids. Germline V gene data show CDR1 as MNHEY and CDR2 as SVGAGI. CDR3 protein: CASSYSKSGWGNTEAFF. The DNA for the CDR3 is TGTGCCAGCAGTTACTCGAAATCGGGATGGGGGAACACTGAAGCTTTCTTT.